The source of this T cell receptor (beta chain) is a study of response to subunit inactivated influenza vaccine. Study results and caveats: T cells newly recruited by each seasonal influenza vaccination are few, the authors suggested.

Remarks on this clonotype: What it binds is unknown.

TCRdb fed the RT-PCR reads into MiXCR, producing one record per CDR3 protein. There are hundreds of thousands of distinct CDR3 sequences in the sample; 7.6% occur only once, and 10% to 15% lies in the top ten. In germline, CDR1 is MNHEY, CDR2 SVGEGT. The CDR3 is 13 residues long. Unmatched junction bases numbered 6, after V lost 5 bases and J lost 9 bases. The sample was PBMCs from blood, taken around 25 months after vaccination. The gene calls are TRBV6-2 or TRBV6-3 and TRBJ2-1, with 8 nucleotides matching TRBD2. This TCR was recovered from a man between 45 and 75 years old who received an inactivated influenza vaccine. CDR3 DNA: TGTGCCAGCAGTACAGCGGGAGAGGGTGAGCAGTTCTTC. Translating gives CASSTAGEGEQFF.